One sample yielded the 16 T cell receptor beta chains listed below, sequenced in a study of blood T cell repertoires in COVID-19. Profiling relied on immunoSEQ multiplex PCR, and the TCRdb table lists in-frame clones only, not all of them. The sample lists roughly 410,000 clones; 87% were seen once. Sequencing used peripheral blood. The receptors come from an older woman with COVID-19, enrolled during active disease.

In its sample, this clone was seen once. This sequence joins TRBV5-1 and TRBJ1-3; 7 nucleotides agree with TRBD1. Germline trimming cut 4 bases from V and 0 bases from J; bases unmatched to any gene: 10. CDR3 length: 17 residues. Looked up from germline, CDR1 is SGHRS and CDR2 is YFSETQ. In DNA, the CDR3 is TGCGCCAGCAGCCCACGACAGGGCAGTAACTCTGGAAACACCATATATTTT. It codes for CASSPRQGSNSGNTIYF.

The chain carries TRBV3-1 (or the pseudogene TRBV3-2) and TRBJ1-5; D uncertain. The germline gives CDR1 LGHDT, CDR2 YNNKEL (reference sequence). Trimming stripped 0 bases from V and 3 bases from J, with 6 bases between. This CDR3 is 14 amino acids long. CDR3 loop: CASSQDRINQPQHF. The CDR3 DNA reads as TGTGCCAGCAGCCAAGACAGGATCAATCAGCCCCAGCATTTT.

Written as DNA, the CDR3 is TGTGCCAGTAGGGACAGGACAGGGGGTTATAGCAATCAGCCCCAGCATTTT. The encoded protein is CASRDRTGGYSNQPQHF. The rearrangement links TRBV19 to TRBJ1-5, with 10 bases matching TRBD1. Germline V CDR1 and CDR2: LNHDA, SQIVND (reference sequence). V gave up 6 bases and J gave up 0 bases; unmatched junction bases: 8. The CDR3 is 17 amino acids.

The chain carries TRBV7-9 and TRBJ1-1; tentatively, D is TRBD1 (5 bases). V was trimmed by 4 bases and J by 1 base, leaving 13 bases between them. The CDR3 is 15 amino acids. Germline V CDR1 and CDR2: SEHNR, FQNEAQ (reference sequence). CDR3 nucleotides: TGTGCCAGCAGCTCCTCCCGGGGGGAGAACACTGAAGCTTTCTTT. Its protein product is CASSSSRGENTEAFF.

The chain is built from TRBV29-1 and TRBJ1-2; D not certain. The V and J ends lost 3 bases and 7 bases respectively, with 9 bases between them. Germline assignment: CDR1 SQVTM and CDR2 ANQGSEA. The CDR3 length is 11 residues. Here the CDR3 DNA reads TGCAGCGTTGATTCAGAGGGTGGCTACACCTTC. Its translation is CSVDSEGGYTF. The variable domain in full, with the rest retrieved from reference TRBV29-1 and TRBJ1-2, is SAVISQKPSRDICQRGTSLTIQCQVDSQVTMMFWYRQQPGQSLTLIATANQGSEATYESGFVIDKFPISRPNLTFSTLTVSNMSPEDSSIYLCSVDSEGGYTFGSGTRLTVV.

The genes are TRBV15 and TRBJ1-1; maybe TRBD1 (5 bases). The V gene's germline CDR1 is LNHNV and CDR2 YYDKDF (reference sequence). The V and J ends lost 5 bases and 2 bases respectively, with 9 bases between them. The CDR3 spans 13 residues. CDR3 nucleotides: TGTGCCACCAGCGAGGGACTAAACACTGAAGCTTTCTTT. Residues: CATSEGLNTEAFF.

This sequence joins TRBV29-1 and TRBJ1-3; 7 nucleotides line up with TRBD1. The V gene end was trimmed by 4 bases and the J gene end by 2 bases; junction bases not matched to a gene: 11. CDR1 is SQVTM and CDR2 is ANQGSEA in the germline V gene. The CDR3 runs 16 residues. The DNA for the CDR3 is TGCAGCGTTGTGGACAGGTCGCTCGGGACTGGAAACACCATATATTTT. Its protein is CSVVDRSLGTGNTIYF.

CDR3 bases: TGTGCCAGCAGCTTATATAGCGGGGGTAACAATGAGCAGTTCTTC. Amino acids: CASSLYSGGNNEQFF. This rearrangement joins TRBV13 to TRBJ2-1; 9 bases are shared with TRBD2. CDR1 and CDR2 from the germline V gene are PRHDT and FYEKMQ (reference sequence). The length of the CDR3 is 15 residues. Losses at the gene ends were 2 bases for V and 5 bases for J; bases not matched to a gene: 4.

This sequence joins TRBV19 and TRBJ1-2, with D perhaps TRBD1 (5 bases). Germline assignment: CDR1 LNHDA and CDR2 SQIVND (reference sequence). This CDR3 comprises 15 residues. The V and J ends lost 2 bases and 4 bases respectively, with 14 bases between them. CDR3 sequence (DNA): TGTGCCAGTAGTATACGGAAGGACACTCGCTATGGCTACACCTTC. This sequence encodes CASSIRKDTRYGYTF.

The genes are TRBV27 and TRBJ1-1, with D tentatively TRBD1 (6 bases). From germline, CDR1 is MNHEY and CDR2 SMNVEV (reference sequence). Trimming took off 6 bases at V and 1 base at J, with 12 bases between the two ends. The CDR3 sequence is 14 residues long. The CDR3 region has the DNA TGTGCCAGCAGCCGACAGGCGGAGAACACTGAAGCTTTCTTT. Translated, it gives CASSRQAENTEAFF.

This chain links TRBV5-1 with TRBJ2-7; 12 positions agree with TRBD2. Germline V lookup: CDR1 SGHRS, CDR2 YFSETQ. This CDR3 contains 16 residues. The V gene end was trimmed by 0 bases and the J gene end by 3 bases; junction bases not matched to a gene: 4. The CDR3 bases are TGCGCCAGCAGCTTGGGTACTAGCGGGAGGAACTACGAGCAGTACTTC. Protein sequence: CASSLGTSGRNYEQYF.

This chain joins TRBV15 and TRBJ2-5; 7 positions match TRBD1. CDR3 size: 14 residues. Trimming took 0 bases from V and 4 from J; bases not matched to a gene: 2. CDR1 and CDR2 from the germline V gene are LNHNV and YYDKDF (reference sequence). DNA for the CDR3: TGTGCCACCAGCAGAGATTACAGGGGAGAGACCCAGTACTTC. It translates to CATSRDYRGETQYF.

The CDR3 region has the DNA TGTGCCAGCAGCCCCGGGACAGGGGAAGAGACCCAGTACTTC. It encodes CASSPGTGEETQYF. V and J are TRBV27 and TRBJ2-5; 10 bases align to TRBD1. This CDR3 has 14 amino acids. After removal of 6 bases from V and 3 bases from J, the junction contained 4 bases not matched to a gene. Germline CDR1 and CDR2: MNHEY and SMNVEV (reference sequence).

A few counts support this clone. This sequence joins TRBV5-5 and TRBJ1-4; weak D call: TRBD1 (6 bases). This CDR3 is built from 15 residues. Germline lookup yields CDR1 SGHKS and CDR2 YYEKEE (reference sequence). Deletions cut 3 bases from V and 11 bases from J, with 20 bases between. The CDR3 here is CASSSPSGAQGKLFF. The CDR3 coding sequence is TGTGCCAGCAGCTCCCCCTCCGGGGCCCAGGGGAAACTGTTTTTT.

The rearrangement links TRBV3-1 (or the pseudogene TRBV3-2) to TRBJ2-5; TRBD2 matches 8 bases. Germline V gene lookup returns CDR1 LGHDT and CDR2 YNNKEL (reference sequence). Trimming removed 4 bases from V and 5 bases from J; junction bases left unmatched: 15. The CDR3 extends over 17 amino acids. The CDR3 region is CASSPRGRAGAGETQYF. DNA for the CDR3: TGTGCCAGCAGCCCCCGGGGTCGAGCGGGGGCGGGGGAGACCCAGTACTTC.

V usage is TRBV4-2 and J usage is TRBJ2-1; TRBD1 aligns across 7 bases. J lost 3 bases, V lost 1 base, and 6 bases had no gene match. Germline V gives CDR1 LGHNA, CDR2 YNFKEQ. This CDR3 comprises 16 residues. CDR3 amino acids: CASSQGSGQNYNEQFF. The CDR3 nucleotides read TGTGCCAGCAGCCAAGGGTCGGGACAGAACTACAATGAGCAGTTCTTC.